This T cell receptor beta chain appears in the sequencing data of a study of cytomegalovirus exposure and HLA in healthy donors. Broader study findings: In vitro checks showed that a few CMV-associated chains really do target CMV antigens. The study labeled 164 TCR beta chains cytomegalovirus-associated. Most of the CMV-associated TCR beta chains (in a later analysis) appeared to be HLA-restricted.

The PCR employed 60 Vbeta primers together with 13 Jbeta primers. Generated by immunoSEQ multiplex PCR, the TCRdb table keeps only in-frame clones and is missing some. The sample shows roughly 290,000 clones, roughly 90% of them seen only once. As concerns this clone: Its target is unknown.

The germline V gene encodes CDR1 LNHNV and CDR2 YYDKDF (reference sequence). V lost 5 bases, J lost 10 bases, and 8 bases stayed unmatched. The CDR3 contains 15 residues. Input material: PBMCs. The receptor's source is a woman under 30 in good health and CMV-seronegative. V gene TRBV15 combines with J gene TRBJ2-1, with 13 bases that match TRBD2. The CDR3 is CATSHTSGGAGEQFF. For the CDR3, the DNA is TGTGCCACCAGCCATACTAGCGGGGGGGCTGGAGAGCAGTTCTTC. The full variable domain, rest sourced from reference TRBV15 and TRBJ2-1, is DAMVIQNPRYQVTQFGKPVTLSCSQTLNHNVMYWYQQKSSQAPKLLFHYYDKDFNNEADTPDNFQSRRPNTSFCFLDIRSPGLGDTAMYLCATSHTSGGAGEQFFGPGTRLTVL.